The clone carrying this T cell receptor (beta chain) has only a few counts. Its antigen is still unknown. MiXCR, run by TCRdb on the 5' RACE reads, gives a single entry per CDR3 protein. The data contain about 300,000 distinct CDR3 sequences, about 20% of them singletons. The record originates from a study of CD8 T cells in ankylosing spondylitis. Study observations and caveats: Clones tied to disease were said to be significantly enriched in matched ankylosing spondylitis synovial fluid. In peripheral blood, disease-linked CD8+ clones occurred at relatively low frequencies. One TCR beta motif, made up of roughly 8 highly homologous variants, appeared characteristic of ankylosing spondylitis blood.

The CDR3 length is 15 residues. Trimming took off 0 bases at V and 4 bases at J, with 9 bases between the two ends. The germline V gene encodes CDR1 SGHTA and CDR2 FQGNSA. The source material was blood, either unsorted or a sorted T cell fraction (not recorded which). V gene TRBV7-2 combines with J gene TRBJ2-2; no reliable D call. This TCR was sampled from a female donor with ankylosing spondylitis or in good health (not recorded which). DNA of the CDR3: TGTGCCAGCAGCTTAGCGCGGCAGATCACCGGGGAGCTGTTTTTT. As protein: CASSLARQITGELFF.